Shown below are 23 T cell receptor beta chains from a single sample sequenced in a study of T-cell reconstitution after alpha-beta-depleted transplantation in children. Unique molecular identifiers were incorporated when the TCRbeta library was constructed. TCRdb analysed the PCR reads with MiXCR anew, one entry per CDR3 protein. Counted here are approximately 340,000 distinct CDR3 sequences, about 9.4% occurring once; the ten biggest clones make up around 2.5%. The sample was PBMCs from the stem cell graft donor, taken from the stem cell graft. The receptors derive from a human donor who donated a stem cell graft to a child with acute lymphoblastic leukemia.

This clonotype has only a few counts. This chain uses TRBV20-1 with TRBJ2-4; 11 nucleotides match TRBD1. The CDR3 is 12 amino acids. J lost 8 bases, V lost 5 bases, and 2 bases had no gene match. Germline loops: CDR1 DFQATT, CDR2 SNEGSKA (reference sequence). This CDR3 is CSAGDRGYIQYF. The CDR3 coding sequence is TGCAGTGCTGGGGACAGGGGGTACATTCAGTACTTC.

This clonotype has at least ten counts. This rearrangement joins TRBV5-6 to TRBJ2-7, with D hard to call. Germline assignment: CDR1 SGHDT and CDR2 YYEEEE. This CDR3 region has 12 residues. Trimming pared 3 bases from V and 0 bases from J, leaving 4 bases between. CDR3 in amino acids: CASSSLSYEQYF. The CDR3 DNA is TGTGCCAGCAGCTCTCTCTCCTACGAGCAGTACTTC.

This clonotype showed up just a few times. The chain combines TRBV12-3 or TRBV12-4 with TRBJ1-5; D may be TRBD1 (6 bases). Deletions cut 5 bases from V and 9 bases from J, with 20 bases between. The CDR3 is 15 residues long. In DNA form, the CDR3 reads TGTGCCAGCAGTATCCGCTGGGGGCGGGTTCGGCCCCAGCATTTT. This encodes CASSIRWGRVRPQHF.

This clonotype appeared a few times. The chain has TRBV27 and TRBJ2-1; D may match TRBD1 or TRBD2 (6 bases each). V lost 6 bases, J lost 2 bases, and 14 bases lay in between. The V gene's germline CDR1 is MNHEY and CDR2 SMNVEV (reference sequence). This CDR3 comprises 15 residues. The DNA of the CDR3 is TGTGCCAGCAGATTTTCCGGGGGCGCCTACAATGAGCAGTTCTTC. It encodes CASRFSGGAYNEQFF.

This clonotype has a handful of counts. This chain connects TRBV4-1 to TRBJ2-7; TRBD2 matches 8 bases. J lost 1 base, V lost 0 bases, and 20 bases had no gene match. The CDR3 consists of 21 residues. Germline loops: CDR1 MGHRA, CDR2 YSYEKL. The CDR3 loop is CASSQDIRGSALAGKSYEQYF. CDR3 in DNA: TGCGCCAGCAGCCAAGACATACGTGGTAGTGCTTTAGCGGGGAAATCCTACGAGCAGTACTTC.

This clonotype was seen at least ten times. The chain carries TRBV15 and TRBJ2-2; TRBD2 might be the D (5 bases). Looked up from germline, CDR1 is LNHNV and CDR2 is YYDKDF (reference sequence). The CDR3 runs to 16 residues. Trimming stripped 5 bases from V and 2 bases from J, with 15 bases between. The CDR3 region has the DNA TGTGCCACCAGCGGTAGCGAGACATTTAACACCGGGGAGCTGTTTTTT. This translates into CATSGSETFNTGELFF.

This clonotype was detected only a few times. This sequence joins TRBV29-1 and TRBJ2-2, with 9 nucleotides matching TRBD1. Germline values: CDR1 SQVTM, CDR2 ANQGSEA. V gave up 4 bases and J gave up 7 bases; unmatched junction bases: 7. CDR3 length: 14 amino acids. In DNA form, the CDR3 reads TGCAGCGTTGCCGGGACAGGGAACGGCGGGGAGCTGTTTTTT. Translating gives CSVAGTGNGGELFF.

The chain uses TRBV6-2 or TRBV6-3 and TRBJ2-7; 7 positions agree with TRBD1. The CDR3 covers 16 residues. Losses at the gene ends were 6 bases for V and 2 bases for J; bases not matched to a gene: 13. Looked up from germline, CDR1 is MNHEY and CDR2 is SVGEGT. The CDR3 DNA sequence: TGTGCCAGCAGACAGCATGGGACAGCTTCAACCTACGAGCAGTACTTC. It is translated as CASRQHGTASTYEQYF.

The V and J genes are TRBV7-2 and TRBJ1-1, with a weak D call TRBD1 (5 bases). There are 15 residues in the CDR3. V gave up 2 bases and J gave up 7 bases, with 17 bases separating them. CDR1 and CDR2 (germline): SGHTA, FQGNSA. The CDR3 loop is CASSLSSGPSVEAFF. The DNA for the CDR3 is TGTGCCAGCAGCTTAAGTTCGGGGCCCTCGGTTGAAGCTTTCTTT. Looking up the rest from reference TRBV7-2 and TRBJ1-1 gives the full variable domain: GAGVSQSPSNKVTEKGKDVELRCDPISGHTALYWYRQSLGQGLEFLIYFQGNSAPDKSGLPSDRFSAERTGGSVSTLTIQRTQQEDSAVYLCASSLSSGPSVEAFFGQGTRLTVV.

The CDR3 sequence: CSAYPARSGTSTDTQYF. The CDR3 DNA reads TGCAGTGCTTACCCCGCCCGGAGCGGTACTAGCACAGATACGCAGTATTTT. The V and J genes are TRBV20-1 and TRBJ2-3; possibly TRBD2 for D (5 bases). Deletions cut 5 bases from V and 0 bases from J, with 21 bases between. The CDR3 spans 17 residues. From germline, CDR1 is DFQATT and CDR2 SNEGSKA (reference sequence).

This chain joins TRBV4-2 and TRBJ2-1; D is undetermined. V shed 0 bases and J shed 15 bases, with 21 bases lying between them. CDR1 and CDR2 (germline): LGHNA, YNFKEQ. The CDR3 sequence is 15 residues long. For the CDR3, the DNA is TGTGCCAGCAGCCAAGATTGGCCAGAGCCCCTACGAAGGTTCTTC. Amino acid sequence: CASSQDWPEPLRRFF.

CDR3 residues: CASSPEGVGEGTDTQYF. The DNA of the CDR3 is TGCGCCAGCAGCCCGGAGGGAGTTGGGGAAGGAACAGATACGCAGTATTTT. The J gene is TRBJ2-3, the V gene TRBV5-1; weak D call: TRBD2 (6 bases). Trimming left V 4 bases short and J 3 bases short, with 21 bases between. Germline assignment: CDR1 SGHRS and CDR2 YFSETQ. The CDR3 runs to 17 residues.

The chain couples TRBV9 to TRBJ2-7; D possibly corresponds to TRBD2 (6 bases). Looked up from germline, CDR1 is SGDLS and CDR2 is YYNGEE. Trimming stripped 4 bases from V and 0 bases from J, with 11 bases between. This CDR3 has 14 residues. CDR3 sequence (DNA): TGTGCCAGCAGCCAGGGACTTACCTCCTACGAGCAGTACTTC. It codes for CASSQGLTSYEQYF.

The CDR3: CATSRGQTTEAFF. The CDR3, as DNA: TGTGCCACCAGCAGGGGACAGACCACTGAAGCTTTCTTT. The chain joins TRBV15 to TRBJ1-1, with 7 nucleotides matching TRBD1. CDR1 LNHNV and CDR2 YYDKDF come from the germline V gene (reference sequence). The ends lost 3 bases at V and 4 bases at J; junction bases unmatched: 2. This CDR3 is 13 amino acids long. The full variable domain, rest sourced from reference TRBV15 and TRBJ1-1, is DAMVIQNPRYQVTQFGKPVTLSCSQTLNHNVMYWYQQKSSQAPKLLFHYYDKDFNNEADTPDNFQSRRPNTSFCFLDIRSPGLGDTAMYLCATSRGQTTEAFFGQGTRLTVV.

The table lists this clonotype with a few counts. This sequence joins TRBV27 and TRBJ2-7, with unresolved D. The germline V gene has CDR1 MNHEY and CDR2 SMNVEV (reference sequence). This CDR3 contains 15 residues. V was clipped by 5 bases and J by 3 bases, with 17 bases between them. The CDR3 DNA reads TGTGCCAGCAGTAGGGATCCTAATTTAAACTACGAGCAGTACTTC. It is translated as CASSRDPNLNYEQYF.

This rearrangement joins TRBV12-3 or TRBV12-4 to TRBJ1-6, with D unclear. Trimming left V 3 bases short and J 7 bases short, with 10 bases between. The length of the CDR3 is 14 residues. As DNA, the CDR3 is TGTGCCAGCAGTTTGGTCGGGAAAAATTCACCCCTCCACTTT. Its translation is CASSLVGKNSPLHF.

The chain combines TRBV5-1 with TRBJ2-7; 11 nucleotides align to TRBD1. With V trimmed by 0 bases and J by 0 bases, 26 bases remained unmatched. CDR1 and CDR2 from the germline V gene are SGHRS and YFSETQ. The CDR3 has 24 amino acids. CDR3 DNA: TGCGCCAGCAGCTTGGGGCCAAGAGGGACAGGGGGATTACCCCACACCTCTTACTCCTACGAGCAGTACTTC. Its translation is CASSLGPRGTGGLPHTSYSYEQYF.

The chain carries TRBV15 and TRBJ1-4; perhaps TRBD1 as D (6 bases). The CDR3 contains 14 residues. Germline assignment: CDR1 LNHNV and CDR2 YYDKDF (reference sequence). V was trimmed by 1 base and J by 11 bases, leaving 14 bases between them. In nucleotides, the CDR3 is TGTGCCACCAGCAGAGGTCGAACAGGGAGGAAACTGTTTTTT. It is translated as CATSRGRTGRKLFF.

The chain is built from TRBV7-9 and TRBJ2-5; possibly TRBD1 for D (6 bases). The V end lost 5 bases, the J end lost 7 bases, and 17 bases lay between the germline ends. The CDR3 totals 14 residues. From germline, CDR1 is SEHNR and CDR2 FQNEAQ (reference sequence). CDR3 DNA: TGTGCCAGCAGCCCACCCGGGACAAGCCGGACCCAGTACTTC. Amino acid sequence: CASSPPGTSRTQYF.

This clonotype was picked up a small number of times. The V gene is TRBV5-5, the J gene TRBJ2-1; TRBD2 is a possible D gene (6 bases). CDR1 is SGHKS, CDR2 YYEKEE, per germline (reference sequence). The V end lost 8 bases, the J end lost 8 bases, and 23 bases lay between the germline ends. The CDR3 length is 15 residues. CDR3 sequence: CASQPRDSFWDEQFF. The CDR3 DNA reads as TGTGCCAGTCAACCCCGGGACTCCTTCTGGGATGAGCAGTTCTTC. The complete variable domain, with remaining parts taken from reference TRBV5-5 and TRBJ2-1, reads DAGVTQSPTHLIKTRGQQVTLRCSPISGHKSVSWYQQVLGQGPQFIFQYYEKEERGRGNFPDRFSARQFPNYSSELNVNALLLGDSALYLCASQPRDSFWDEQFFGPGTRLTVL.

This clonotype turned up a few times. The J gene is TRBJ1-5, the V gene TRBV7-2, with 9 bases fitting TRBD1. CDR3 length equals 15 residues. Trimming cost V 2 bases and J 7 bases; bases outside gene matches: 6. CDR1 and CDR2 from the germline V gene are SGHTA and FQGNSA. The CDR3 protein is CASSLMGQGGQPQHF. The CDR3 DNA follows: TGTGCCAGCAGCTTAATGGGACAGGGCGGGCAGCCCCAGCATTTT. The whole variable domain, filled in from reference TRBV7-2 and TRBJ1-5, reads GAGVSQSPSNKVTEKGKDVELRCDPISGHTALYWYRQSLGQGLEFLIYFQGNSAPDKSGLPSDRFSAERTGGSVSTLTIQRTQQEDSAVYLCASSLMGQGGQPQHFGDGTRLSIL.

This clonotype was seen a handful of times. V and J are TRBV28 and TRBJ2-1; 8 bases map to TRBD2. V shed 6 bases, J shed 4 bases, and the junction held 11 bases outside the gene matches. Germline CDR1 MDHEN, CDR2 SYDVKM. The CDR3 sequence is 16 residues long. CDR3 nucleotides: TGTGCCAGCAGATATGTAGCGGGAATGGGATACAATGAGCAGTTCTTC. Protein sequence: CASRYVAGMGYNEQFF.

This clonotype was observed a few times. V gene TRBV7-8 combines with J gene TRBJ1-4; maybe TRBD1 (6 bases). The germline V and J ends were trimmed by 3 bases and 0 bases, with 17 bases remaining between them. Looked up from germline, CDR1 is SGHVS and CDR2 is FQNEAQ. The CDR3 is made up of 18 amino acids. The CDR3 bases are TGTGCCAGCAGCTTCGATCTTCCCACAGGGCCAACTAATGAAAAACTGTTTTTT. Amino acids: CASSFDLPTGPTNEKLFF.